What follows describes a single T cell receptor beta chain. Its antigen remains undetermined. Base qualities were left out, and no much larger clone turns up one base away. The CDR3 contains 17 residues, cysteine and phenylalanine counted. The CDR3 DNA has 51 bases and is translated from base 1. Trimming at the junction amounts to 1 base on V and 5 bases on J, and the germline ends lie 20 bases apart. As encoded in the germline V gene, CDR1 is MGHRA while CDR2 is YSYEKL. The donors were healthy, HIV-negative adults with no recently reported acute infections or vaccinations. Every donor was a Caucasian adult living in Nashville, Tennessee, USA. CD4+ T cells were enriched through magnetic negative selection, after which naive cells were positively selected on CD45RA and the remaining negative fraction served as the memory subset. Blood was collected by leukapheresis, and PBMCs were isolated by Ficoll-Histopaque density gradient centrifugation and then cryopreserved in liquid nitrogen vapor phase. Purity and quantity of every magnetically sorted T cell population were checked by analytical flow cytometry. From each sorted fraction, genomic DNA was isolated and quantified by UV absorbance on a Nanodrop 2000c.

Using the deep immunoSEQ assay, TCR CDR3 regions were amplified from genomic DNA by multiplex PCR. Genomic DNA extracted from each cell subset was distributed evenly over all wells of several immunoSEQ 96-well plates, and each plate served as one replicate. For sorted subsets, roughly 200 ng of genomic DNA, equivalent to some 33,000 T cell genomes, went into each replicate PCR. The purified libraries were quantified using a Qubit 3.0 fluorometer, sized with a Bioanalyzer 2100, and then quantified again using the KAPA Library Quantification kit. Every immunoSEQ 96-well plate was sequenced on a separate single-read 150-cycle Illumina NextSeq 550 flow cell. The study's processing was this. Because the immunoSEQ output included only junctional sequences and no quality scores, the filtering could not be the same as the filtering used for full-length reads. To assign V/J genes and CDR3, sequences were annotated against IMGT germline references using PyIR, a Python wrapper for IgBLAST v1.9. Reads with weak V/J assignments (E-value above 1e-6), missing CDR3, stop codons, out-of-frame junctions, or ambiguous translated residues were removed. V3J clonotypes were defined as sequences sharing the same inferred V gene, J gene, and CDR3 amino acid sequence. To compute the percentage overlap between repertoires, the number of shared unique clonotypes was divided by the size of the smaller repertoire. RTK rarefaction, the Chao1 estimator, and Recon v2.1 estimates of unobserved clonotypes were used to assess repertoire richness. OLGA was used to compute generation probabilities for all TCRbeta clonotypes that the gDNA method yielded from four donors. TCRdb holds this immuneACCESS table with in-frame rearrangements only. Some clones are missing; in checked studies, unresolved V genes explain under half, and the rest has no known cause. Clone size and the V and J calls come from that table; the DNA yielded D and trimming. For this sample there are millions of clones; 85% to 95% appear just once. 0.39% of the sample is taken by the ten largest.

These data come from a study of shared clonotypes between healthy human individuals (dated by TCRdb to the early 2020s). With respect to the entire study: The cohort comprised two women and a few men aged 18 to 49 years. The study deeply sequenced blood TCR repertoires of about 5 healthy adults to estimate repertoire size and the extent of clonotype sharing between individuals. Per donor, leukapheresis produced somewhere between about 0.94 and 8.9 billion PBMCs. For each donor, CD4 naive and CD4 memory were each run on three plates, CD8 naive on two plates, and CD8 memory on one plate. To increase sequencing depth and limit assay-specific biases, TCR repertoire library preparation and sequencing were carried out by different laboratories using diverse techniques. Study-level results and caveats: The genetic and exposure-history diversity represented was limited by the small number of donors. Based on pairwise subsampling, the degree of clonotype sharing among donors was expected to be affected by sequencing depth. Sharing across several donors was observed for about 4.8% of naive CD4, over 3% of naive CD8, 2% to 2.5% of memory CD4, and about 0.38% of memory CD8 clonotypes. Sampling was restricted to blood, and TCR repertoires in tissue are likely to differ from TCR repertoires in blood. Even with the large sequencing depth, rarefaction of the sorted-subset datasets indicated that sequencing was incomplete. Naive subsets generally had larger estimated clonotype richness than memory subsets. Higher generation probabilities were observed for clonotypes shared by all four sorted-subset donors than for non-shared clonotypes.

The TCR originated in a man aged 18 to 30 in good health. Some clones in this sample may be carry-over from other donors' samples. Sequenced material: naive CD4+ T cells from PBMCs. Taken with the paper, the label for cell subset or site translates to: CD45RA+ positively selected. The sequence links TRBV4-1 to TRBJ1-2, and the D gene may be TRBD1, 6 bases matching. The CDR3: CASSQGGLGGAKYGYTF. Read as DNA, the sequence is TGCGCCAGCAGCCAAGGGGGTTTGGGGGGCGCGAAGTATGGCTACACCTTC.